These T cell receptor beta chains were read from a single sample in a study of T cell changes during pregnancy in multiple sclerosis. Here immunoSEQ multiplex PCR was the method, and the copy in TCRdb shows in-frame clones only, minus some. The sample lists about 99,000 clones; about 93% were seen once. Here the sequenced sample was peripheral blood, taken after pregnancy. The origin of the receptors is a female donor with multiple sclerosis, enrolled in a pregnancy study. Both conserved end residues are part of each CDR3. Each record gives: J gene, clone size, V gene, D gene, CDR3 DNA, CDR3 protein. D genes are given only for firm matches. Part of the rows lack a size; the others show once, few, many or a class for expanded clones.

j_call: TRBJ2-2
clone_size: -
v_call: TRBV5-1
d_call: -
cdr3_nt: TGCGCCAGCAGCTTCTCAGGGACAAACACCGGGGAGCTGTTTTTT
cdr3_aa: CASSFSGTNTGELFF

j_call: TRBJ2-7
clone_size: -
v_call: TRBV10-3
d_call: -
cdr3_nt: TGTGCCATCAGTGAGTCGATGAACAGGAACTACGAGCAGTACTTC
cdr3_aa: CAISESMNRNYEQYF

j_call: TRBJ2-1
clone_size: -
v_call: TRBV19
d_call: TRBD2
cdr3_nt: TGTGCCAGTAAGGTAGCGGGAGTCCCTGAGCAGTTCTTC
cdr3_aa: CASKVAGVPEQFF

j_call: TRBJ2-7
clone_size: -
v_call: TRBV4-1
d_call: -
cdr3_nt: TGCGCCAGCAGCTTAATCTCCATGAGAGAGCAGTACTTC
cdr3_aa: CASSLISMREQYF

j_call: TRBJ2-7
clone_size: -
v_call: TRBV13
d_call: -
cdr3_nt: TGTGCCAGCAGCTTAGGAGGGGGAACCTACGAGCAGTACTTC
cdr3_aa: CASSLGGGTYEQYF

j_call: TRBJ2-7
clone_size: -
v_call: TRBV7-2
d_call: -
cdr3_nt: TGTGCCAGCAGCTTTAGTTTTGCCGAGCAGTACTTC
cdr3_aa: CASSFSFAEQYF

j_call: TRBJ2-1
clone_size: -
v_call: TRBV7-2
d_call: TRBD2
cdr3_nt: TGTGCCAGCAGCTTAGAAGGGCTAGCGGGAGAGGCTGAGCAGTTCTTC
cdr3_aa: CASSLEGLAGEAEQFF

j_call: TRBJ2-1
clone_size: -
v_call: TRBV7-2
d_call: TRBD1
cdr3_nt: TGTGCCAGCACCCCCCCCGGACAGGAAGGCAATGAGCAGTTCTTC
cdr3_aa: CASTPPGQEGNEQFF

j_call: TRBJ2-7
clone_size: -
v_call: TRBV4-1
d_call: TRBD2
cdr3_nt: TGCGCCAGCAGCCGGGCGGGGGGGGAGCAGTACTTC
cdr3_aa: CASSRAGGEQYF

j_call: TRBJ1-4
clone_size: once
v_call: TRBV5-6
d_call: TRBD1
cdr3_nt: TGTGCCAGCAGCTTGGCCGGGGGACAGGATGTTTTT
cdr3_aa: CASSLAGGQDVF

j_call: TRBJ2-1
clone_size: -
v_call: TRBV5-1
d_call: TRBD1
cdr3_nt: TGCGCCAGCAGCTGGGCATCCGGGACAGGGAAGGGGAATGAGCAGTTCTTC
cdr3_aa: CASSWASGTGKGNEQFF

j_call: TRBJ2-1
clone_size: -
v_call: TRBV7-8
d_call: TRBD2
cdr3_nt: TGTGCCAGTACTCCGGGACTAGCGGGGGGCAGCTCCTACAATGAGCAGTTCTTC
cdr3_aa: CASTPGLAGGSSYNEQFF

j_call: TRBJ1-4
clone_size: -
v_call: TRBV10-2
d_call: -
cdr3_nt: TGCGCCAGCAGTGAGTCGTCAGGGAGGGAAGAAAAACTGTTTTTT
cdr3_aa: CASSESSGREEKLFF

j_call: TRBJ1-5
clone_size: -
v_call: TRBV4-2
d_call: TRBD1
cdr3_nt: TGTGCCAGCAGCCAAGAACCGAAGGGACAGGGGAATCCGCCCCAGCATTTT
cdr3_aa: CASSQEPKGQGNPPQHF

j_call: TRBJ1-3
clone_size: once
v_call: TRBV5-8
d_call: -
cdr3_nt: TGTGCCAGCAGCTTGCGGTCGGGGGGTTCCTCCTCTGGAAACACCATATATTTT
cdr3_aa: CASSLRSGGSSSGNTIYF

j_call: TRBJ1-1
clone_size: once
v_call: TRBV6-1
d_call: -
cdr3_nt: TGTGCCAGCAGTCTACAGGGAGCTTATAACACTGAAGCTTTCTTT
cdr3_aa: CASSLQGAYNTEAFF

j_call: TRBJ2-1
clone_size: -
v_call: TRBV29-1
d_call: -
cdr3_nt: TGCAGCGTTGAACAGGGGTTGAATGTCGGTGAGCAGTTCTTC
cdr3_aa: CSVEQGLNVGEQFF

j_call: TRBJ1-1
clone_size: once
v_call: TRBV7-2
d_call: -
cdr3_nt: TGTGCCAGCAGCCCACAAGGGACATTGAACACTGAAGCTTTCTTT
cdr3_aa: CASSPQGTLNTEAFF

j_call: TRBJ1-5
clone_size: -
v_call: TRBV28
d_call: -
cdr3_nt: TGTGCCAGCACCCCGTCGGGTATTAGCAATCAGCCCCAGCATTTT
cdr3_aa: CASTPSGISNQPQHF

j_call: TRBJ2-2
clone_size: -
v_call: TRBV6-6
d_call: TRBD2
cdr3_nt: TGTGCCAGCAGTCTAAACGGGAGGGCCAGGACCGGGGAGCTGTTTTTT
cdr3_aa: CASSLNGRARTGELFF

j_call: TRBJ1-1
clone_size: -
v_call: TRBV5-1
d_call: -
cdr3_nt: TGCGCCAGCAGCACGTCCGACAGATTGAACACTGAAGCTTTCTTT
cdr3_aa: CASSTSDRLNTEAFF

j_call: TRBJ2-1
clone_size: -
v_call: TRBV9
d_call: TRBD1
cdr3_nt: TGTGCCAGCAGCGTAGTAGCAGCCGGGACAGTTGCCCCAGGTGAGCAGTTCTTC
cdr3_aa: CASSVVAAGTVAPGEQFF

j_call: TRBJ1-1
clone_size: -
v_call: TRBV18
d_call: TRBD1
cdr3_nt: TGTGCCAGCTCCCAGAGACAGGGGTATGACACTGAAGCTTTCTTT
cdr3_aa: CASSQRQGYDTEAFF

j_call: TRBJ2-7
clone_size: -
v_call: TRBV28
d_call: -
cdr3_nt: TGTGCCAGCAGTCCCTATTCCTACGAGCAGTACTTC
cdr3_aa: CASSPYSYEQYF

j_call: TRBJ1-4
clone_size: -
v_call: TRBV4-1
d_call: TRBD1
cdr3_nt: TGCGCCAGCAGCCCTAAGGCAGGGGGGAATGAAAAACTGTTTTTT
cdr3_aa: CASSPKAGGNEKLFF

j_call: TRBJ2-4
clone_size: -
v_call: TRBV5-6
d_call: -
cdr3_nt: TGTGCCAGCAGCTTAAAATACAGAAACATTCAGTACTTC
cdr3_aa: CASSLKYRNIQYF

j_call: TRBJ2-1
clone_size: -
v_call: TRBV4-1
d_call: -
cdr3_nt: TGCGCCAGCAGCCAACCTCGAGCATCGGATGAGCAGTTCTTC
cdr3_aa: CASSQPRASDEQFF

j_call: TRBJ2-3
clone_size: -
v_call: TRBV5-6
d_call: TRBD2
cdr3_nt: TGTGCCAGCAGCTTGGCCGAGTACCCACTAGCGGGAGTGCCAGATACGCAGTATTTT
cdr3_aa: CASSLAEYPLAGVPDTQYF

j_call: TRBJ1-2
clone_size: -
v_call: TRBV4-1
d_call: TRBD1
cdr3_nt: TGCGCCAGCAGCCCGGGCCCGCAGGGGGCGAAGGGCTACACCTTC
cdr3_aa: CASSPGPQGAKGYTF

j_call: TRBJ1-1
clone_size: -
v_call: TRBV18
d_call: TRBD1
cdr3_nt: TGTGCCAGCTCACCATACAGGGGAGACACTGAAGCTTTCTTT
cdr3_aa: CASSPYRGDTEAFF

j_call: TRBJ2-7
clone_size: -
v_call: TRBV7-6
d_call: -
cdr3_nt: TGTGCCAGCAGCCTCCGAGGGGGGGCGGGACTTCGCGAGCAGTACTTC
cdr3_aa: CASSLRGGAGLREQYF

j_call: TRBJ2-1
clone_size: -
v_call: TRBV10-1
d_call: -
cdr3_nt: TGCGCCAGCAGTGGAACTAGCTATCGGTACAATGAGCAGTTCTTC
cdr3_aa: CASSGTSYRYNEQFF

j_call: TRBJ1-1
clone_size: -
v_call: TRBV2
d_call: -
cdr3_nt: TGTGCCAGCAGTGCCTCGGGACTCTCGAACACTGAAGCTTTCTTT
cdr3_aa: CASSASGLSNTEAFF

j_call: TRBJ1-2
clone_size: -
v_call: TRBV4-1
d_call: -
cdr3_nt: TGCGCCAGCAGCCTGTCACGACAGTCTACAGACTATGGCTACACCTTC
cdr3_aa: CASSLSRQSTDYGYTF

j_call: TRBJ1-3
clone_size: -
v_call: TRBV27
d_call: -
cdr3_nt: TGTGCCAGCAGCCCCACGGGGGGGTATGGGGGAAACACCATATATTTT
cdr3_aa: CASSPTGGYGGNTIYF

j_call: TRBJ2-2
clone_size: -
v_call: TRBV19
d_call: -
cdr3_nt: TGTGCCAGTAGTATTATGGCCACCGGGGAGCTGTTTTTT
cdr3_aa: CASSIMATGELFF

j_call: TRBJ1-4
clone_size: -
v_call: TRBV5-4
d_call: -
cdr3_nt: TGTGCCAGCAGCGTCATGGAGGGAAATGAAAAACTGTTTTTT
cdr3_aa: CASSVMEGNEKLFF

j_call: TRBJ2-1
clone_size: -
v_call: TRBV2
d_call: -
cdr3_nt: TGTGCCAGCAGTCTGTACAATGAGCAGTTCTTC
cdr3_aa: CASSLYNEQFF

j_call: TRBJ2-3
clone_size: -
v_call: TRBV6-4
d_call: TRBD2
cdr3_nt: TGTGCCAGCAGTCCCCTAGCGGGAGGGGCAGATACGCAGTATTTT
cdr3_aa: CASSPLAGGADTQYF

j_call: TRBJ2-5
clone_size: once
v_call: TRBV27
d_call: TRBD2
cdr3_nt: TGTGCCACCAGGACTAGCGGGAGTTCGGCCCAAGAGACCCAGTACTTC
cdr3_aa: CATRTSGSSAQETQYF

j_call: TRBJ2-7
clone_size: -
v_call: TRBV5-6
d_call: -
cdr3_nt: TGTGCCAGCAGCCGGGGAGCTGCCTACGAGCAGTACTTC
cdr3_aa: CASSRGAAYEQYF

j_call: TRBJ2-7
clone_size: -
v_call: TRBV2
d_call: -
cdr3_nt: TGTGCCAGCAGTGAAGACCAGCGGAGCTACGAGCAGTACTTC
cdr3_aa: CASSEDQRSYEQYF

j_call: TRBJ1-2
clone_size: -
v_call: TRBV6-5
d_call: TRBD1
cdr3_nt: TGTGCCAGCAGCCCCGACAGGGGTCCGGGAGGCTACACCTTC
cdr3_aa: CASSPDRGPGGYTF

j_call: TRBJ1-1
clone_size: -
v_call: TRBV18
d_call: -
cdr3_nt: TGTGCCAGCTCACCATTAGCGAACACTGAAGCTTTCTTT
cdr3_aa: CASSPLANTEAFF

j_call: TRBJ2-5
clone_size: -
v_call: TRBV29-1
d_call: -
cdr3_nt: TGCAGCGCTGGGGGCAGGGGAGTCCAAGAGACCCAGTACTTC
cdr3_aa: CSAGGRGVQETQYF

j_call: TRBJ2-1
clone_size: -
v_call: TRBV7-9
d_call: TRBD2
cdr3_nt: TGTGCCAGCAGCTCACCCACGGGACTAGCGGGAGCTCGGGAGCAGTTCTTC
cdr3_aa: CASSSPTGLAGAREQFF

j_call: TRBJ1-2
clone_size: -
v_call: TRBV2
d_call: -
cdr3_nt: TGTGCCAGCAGTGACACCAGCTATGGCTACACCTTC
cdr3_aa: CASSDTSYGYTF

j_call: TRBJ2-7
clone_size: -
v_call: TRBV5-1
d_call: -
cdr3_nt: TGCGCCAGCAGCCTTACAGGGTCTAGCTCCTACGAGCAGTACTTC
cdr3_aa: CASSLTGSSSYEQYF

j_call: TRBJ1-6
clone_size: -
v_call: TRBV7-9
d_call: -
cdr3_nt: TGTGCCAGCAGTTCCGGACAGCCCTTTTCACCCCTCCACTTT
cdr3_aa: CASSSGQPFSPLHF

j_call: TRBJ2-7
clone_size: -
v_call: TRBV29-1
d_call: TRBD1
cdr3_nt: TGCAGCGCCGGACAGGGGGCGGCCGAGCAGTACTTC
cdr3_aa: CSAGQGAAEQYF

j_call: TRBJ1-1
clone_size: -
v_call: TRBV14
d_call: -
cdr3_nt: TGTGCCAGCAGCCAACGGGGGGAGAACACTGAAGCTTTCTTT
cdr3_aa: CASSQRGENTEAFF

j_call: TRBJ2-3
clone_size: -
v_call: TRBV7-9
d_call: -
cdr3_nt: TGTGCCAGCAGATCAACCAGCCAGGGGGATACGCAGTATTTT
cdr3_aa: CASRSTSQGDTQYF

j_call: TRBJ2-5
clone_size: -
v_call: TRBV6-5
d_call: -
cdr3_nt: TGTGCCAGCAGAAAAAGAGGGTCTGGGACCCAGTACTTC
cdr3_aa: CASRKRGSGTQYF

j_call: TRBJ1-1
clone_size: -
v_call: TRBV14
d_call: -
cdr3_nt: TGTGCCAGCAGCCGAGGAGGCAGGGGACGGAACACTGAAGCTTTCTTT
cdr3_aa: CASSRGGRGRNTEAFF

j_call: TRBJ2-7
clone_size: -
v_call: TRBV6-5
d_call: -
cdr3_nt: TGTGCCAGCAGTTACTCGAGGGATTACGAGCAGTACTTC
cdr3_aa: CASSYSRDYEQYF

j_call: TRBJ2-3
clone_size: -
v_call: TRBV4-2
d_call: -
cdr3_nt: TGTGCCAGCAGCCAAGCCTCGGGAGATACGCAGTATTTT
cdr3_aa: CASSQASGDTQYF

j_call: TRBJ1-1
clone_size: -
v_call: TRBV7-2
d_call: -
cdr3_nt: TGTGCCAGCAGCTCTAGGGCTTCGGGAGGAGGCACTGAAGCTTTCTTT
cdr3_aa: CASSSRASGGGTEAFF

j_call: TRBJ2-7
clone_size: -
v_call: TRBV7-3
d_call: TRBD2
cdr3_nt: TGTGCCAGCAGCTTACAGGGACTAGCGGGATACGAGCAGTACTTC
cdr3_aa: CASSLQGLAGYEQYF